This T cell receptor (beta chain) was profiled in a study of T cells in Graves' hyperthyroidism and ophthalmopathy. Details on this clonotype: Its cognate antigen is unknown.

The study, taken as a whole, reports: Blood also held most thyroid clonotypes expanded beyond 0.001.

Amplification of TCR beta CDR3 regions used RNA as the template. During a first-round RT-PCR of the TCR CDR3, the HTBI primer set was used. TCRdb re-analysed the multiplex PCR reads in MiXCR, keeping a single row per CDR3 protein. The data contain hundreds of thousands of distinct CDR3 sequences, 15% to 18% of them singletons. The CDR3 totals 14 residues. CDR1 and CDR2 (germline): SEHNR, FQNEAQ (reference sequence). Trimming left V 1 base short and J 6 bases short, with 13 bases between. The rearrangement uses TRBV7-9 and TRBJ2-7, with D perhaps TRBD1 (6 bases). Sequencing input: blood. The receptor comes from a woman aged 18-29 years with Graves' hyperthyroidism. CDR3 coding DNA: TGTGCCAGCAGCTTAGTCGGTCAGGGGAGCGAGCAGTACTTC. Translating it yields CASSLVGQGSEQYF. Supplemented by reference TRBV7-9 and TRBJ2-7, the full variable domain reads DTGVSQNPRHKITKRGQNVTFRCDPISEHNRLYWYRQTLGQGPEFLTYFQNEAQLEKSRLLSDRFSAERPKGSFSTLEIQRTEQGDSAMYLCASSLVGQGSEQYFGPGTRLTVT.